Reported below is one TCR beta chain. The CDR3 sequence is 13 residues long. V was pared by 3 bases and J by 7 bases, with 10 bases between. Germline CDR1 reads MDHEN; CDR2 reads SYDVKM. This record comes from a study of blood T cells in healthy people across ages. A sample-barcoded 5' primer and a J-beta primer mix were used in a second PCR of about 7 to 12 cycles. Every cDNA molecule bore a tag from a template-switch adaptor containing 12 random nucleotides. TCRdb used MiXCR to reprocess the 5' RACE reads, holding one entry per CDR3 protein. In the table there are about 1.6 million distinct CDR3 sequences, about 32% of which are singletons.

Sequenced material: blood. The chain carries TRBV28 and TRBJ1-5; D ambiguous. This TCR was sampled from a woman under 40 in good health. The CDR3 DNA follows: TGTGCCAGCAGTTTGAGGATAGGACAGCCCCAGCATTTT. Its translation: CASSLRIGQPQHF.